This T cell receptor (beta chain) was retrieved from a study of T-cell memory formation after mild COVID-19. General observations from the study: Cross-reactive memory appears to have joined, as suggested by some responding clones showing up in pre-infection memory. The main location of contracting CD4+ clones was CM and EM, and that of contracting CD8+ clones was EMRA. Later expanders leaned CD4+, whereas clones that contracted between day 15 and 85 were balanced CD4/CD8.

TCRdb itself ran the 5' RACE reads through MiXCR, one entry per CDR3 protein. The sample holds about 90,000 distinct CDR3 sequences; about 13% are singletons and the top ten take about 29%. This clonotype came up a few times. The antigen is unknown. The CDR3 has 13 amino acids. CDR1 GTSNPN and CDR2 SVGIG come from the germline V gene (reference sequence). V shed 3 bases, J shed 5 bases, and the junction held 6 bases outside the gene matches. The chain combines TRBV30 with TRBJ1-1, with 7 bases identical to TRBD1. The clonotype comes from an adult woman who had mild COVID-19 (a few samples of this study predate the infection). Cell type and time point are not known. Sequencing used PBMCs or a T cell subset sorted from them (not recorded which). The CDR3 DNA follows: TGTGCCTGGAGGACAGGGATCGGGACTGAAGCTTTCTTT. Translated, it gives CAWRTGIGTEAFF. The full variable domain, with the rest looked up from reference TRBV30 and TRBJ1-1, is SQTIHQWPATLVQPVGSPLSLECTVEGTSNPNLYWYRQAAGRGLQLLFYSVGIGQISSEVPQNLSASRPQDRQFILSSKKLLLSDSGFYLCAWRTGIGTEAFFGQGTRLTVV.